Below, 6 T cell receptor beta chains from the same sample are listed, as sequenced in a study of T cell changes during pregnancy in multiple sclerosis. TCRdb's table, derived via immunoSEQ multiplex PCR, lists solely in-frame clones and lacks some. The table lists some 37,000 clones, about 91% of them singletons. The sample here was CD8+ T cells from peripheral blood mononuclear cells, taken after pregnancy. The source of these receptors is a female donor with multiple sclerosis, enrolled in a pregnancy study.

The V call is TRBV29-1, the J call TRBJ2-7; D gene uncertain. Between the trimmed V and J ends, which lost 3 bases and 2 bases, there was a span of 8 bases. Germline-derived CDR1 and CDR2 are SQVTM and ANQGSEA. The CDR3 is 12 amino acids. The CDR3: CSVEAGAYEQYF. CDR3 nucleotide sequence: TGCAGCGTTGAGGCTGGAGCCTACGAGCAGTACTTC.

The CDR3 DNA sequence: TGTGCCAGCAGCCGTACCTACGAGCAGTACTTC. Translation: CASSRTYEQYF. The rearrangement links TRBV14 to TRBJ2-7, with unresolved D. V lost 4 bases, J lost 2 bases, and 3 bases lay in between. This CDR3 region has 11 residues. Germline V gene data show CDR1 as SGHDN and CDR2 as FVKESK.

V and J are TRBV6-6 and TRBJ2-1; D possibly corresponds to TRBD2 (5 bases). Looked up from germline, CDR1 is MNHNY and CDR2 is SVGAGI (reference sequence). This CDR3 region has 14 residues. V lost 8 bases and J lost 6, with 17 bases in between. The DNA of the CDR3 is TGTGCCAGCTGTGAGTATCGGGGTCCCAATGAGCAGTTCTTC. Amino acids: CASCEYRGPNEQFF.

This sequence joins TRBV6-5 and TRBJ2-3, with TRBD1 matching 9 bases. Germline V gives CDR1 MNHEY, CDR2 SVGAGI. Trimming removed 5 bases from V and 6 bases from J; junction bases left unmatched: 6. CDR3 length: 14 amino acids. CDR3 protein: CASSDGTGRDTQYF. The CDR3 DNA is TGTGCCAGCAGTGACGGGACAGGGCGGGATACGCAGTATTTT.

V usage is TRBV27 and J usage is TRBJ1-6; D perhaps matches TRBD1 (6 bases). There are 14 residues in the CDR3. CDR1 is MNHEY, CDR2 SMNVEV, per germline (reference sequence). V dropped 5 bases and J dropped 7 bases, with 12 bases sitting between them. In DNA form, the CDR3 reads TGTGCCAGCAGTCCCAGGGGAGGGAATTCACCCCTCCACTTT. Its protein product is CASSPRGGNSPLHF.

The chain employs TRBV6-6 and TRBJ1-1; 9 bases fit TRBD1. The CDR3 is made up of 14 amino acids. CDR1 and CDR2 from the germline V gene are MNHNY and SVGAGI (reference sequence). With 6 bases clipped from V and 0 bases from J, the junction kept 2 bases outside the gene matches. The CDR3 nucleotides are TGTGCCAGCAGAAACAGGGGGCTGAACACTGAAGCTTTCTTT. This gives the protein CASRNRGLNTEAFF.